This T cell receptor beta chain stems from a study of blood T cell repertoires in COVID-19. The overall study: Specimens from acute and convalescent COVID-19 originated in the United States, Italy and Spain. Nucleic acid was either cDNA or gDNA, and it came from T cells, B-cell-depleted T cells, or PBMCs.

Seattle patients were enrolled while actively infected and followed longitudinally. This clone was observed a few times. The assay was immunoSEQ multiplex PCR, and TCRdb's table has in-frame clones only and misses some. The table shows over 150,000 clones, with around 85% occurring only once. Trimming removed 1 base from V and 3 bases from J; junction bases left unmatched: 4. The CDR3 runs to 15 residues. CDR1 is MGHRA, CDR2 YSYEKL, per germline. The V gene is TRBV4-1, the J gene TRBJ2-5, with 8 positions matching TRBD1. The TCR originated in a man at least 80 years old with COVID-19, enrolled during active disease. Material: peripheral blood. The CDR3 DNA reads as TGCGCCAGCAGCCAAGCTGGACAGGGAGAAGAGACCCAGTACTTC. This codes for CASSQAGQGEETQYF.